Reported below is one T cell receptor (beta chain). TCRdb's copy holds only in-frame clones and misses some; the assay was immunoSEQ multiplex PCR. This sample carries 100,000 to 120,000 clones, around nine tenths of them seen once, and the ten largest clones take more than 4.5%. From germline, CDR1 is SEHNR and CDR2 FQNEAQ (reference sequence). Between the trimmed V and J ends, which lost 3 bases and 0 bases, there was a span of 16 bases. The CDR3 has 17 amino acids. The entry originates in a study of blood T cell repertoires in COVID-19. The sequenced material came from peripheral blood. This receptor was identified in a human donor in a cohort sampled during active COVID-19. The rearrangement uses TRBV7-9 and TRBJ2-3; weak D call: TRBD2 (6 bases). Here the CDR3 DNA reads TGTGCCAGCAGCTTCGCCCAGACGGCGGGAAGCACAGATACGCAGTATTTT. Protein sequence: CASSFAQTAGSTDTQYF.